This T cell receptor (beta chain) was profiled in a study of shared clonotypes between healthy human individuals. Clones were sequenced by immunoSEQ multiplex PCR, and TCRdb holds only the in-frame ones, with some missing. This table holds about 470,000 clones, around 75% found once. This CDR3 is 13 amino acids long. V was shortened by 2 bases and J by 5 bases, with 10 bases between the two germline ends. CDR1 MDHEN and CDR2 SYDVKM come from the germline V gene. This clonotype was sampled from a woman in her forties in good health. Some clones in this sample may be carry-over from other donors' samples. This chain connects TRBV28 to TRBJ2-7, with TRBD1 as a possible D gene (5 bases). Source material: PBMCs. CDR3 sequence reads: CASSLTQGDEQYF. CDR3 coding DNA: TGTGCCAGCAGTTTAACCCAGGGTGACGAGCAGTACTTC.